This TCR beta chain was identified in a study of blood T cell repertoires in COVID-19. Across the whole study: Acute-phase and convalescent COVID-19 samples originated in the United States, Italy and Spain.

Germline loops: CDR1 MNHEY, CDR2 SMNVEV (reference sequence). The CDR3 consists of 14 residues. The V and J ends lost 9 bases and 4 bases respectively, with 15 bases between them. Using immunoSEQ multiplex PCR, the repertoire was profiled, and TCRdb retains in-frame clones only, with some absent. The table includes more than 60,000 clones, about 88% detected once. This sequence joins TRBV27 and TRBJ2-2; D may be TRBD2 (5 bases). This sequence originates from a woman between 45 and 60 years old with active or convalescent COVID-19. Sequencing used peripheral blood. The CDR3: CASNTPGITGELFF. The CDR3 region has the DNA TGTGCCAGTAACACCCCGGGAATCACCGGGGAGCTGTTTTTT.